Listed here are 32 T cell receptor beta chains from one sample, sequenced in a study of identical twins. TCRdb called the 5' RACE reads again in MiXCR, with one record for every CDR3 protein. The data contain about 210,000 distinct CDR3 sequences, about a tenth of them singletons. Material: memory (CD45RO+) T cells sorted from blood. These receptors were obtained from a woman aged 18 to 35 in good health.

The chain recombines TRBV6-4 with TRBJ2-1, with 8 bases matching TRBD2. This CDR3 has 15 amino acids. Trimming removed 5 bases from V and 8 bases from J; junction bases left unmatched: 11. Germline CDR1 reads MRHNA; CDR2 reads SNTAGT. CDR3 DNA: TGTGCCAGCAGTAGATTTCGGGGGGGCCGGGATGAGCAGTTCTTC. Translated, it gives CASSRFRGGRDEQFF.

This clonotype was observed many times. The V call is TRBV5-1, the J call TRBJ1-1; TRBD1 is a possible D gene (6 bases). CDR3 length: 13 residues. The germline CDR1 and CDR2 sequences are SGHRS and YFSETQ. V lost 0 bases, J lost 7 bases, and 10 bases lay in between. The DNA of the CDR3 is TGCGCCAGCAGCTTGGGGGGACACTATGAAGCTTTCTTT. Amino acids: CASSLGGHYEAFF.

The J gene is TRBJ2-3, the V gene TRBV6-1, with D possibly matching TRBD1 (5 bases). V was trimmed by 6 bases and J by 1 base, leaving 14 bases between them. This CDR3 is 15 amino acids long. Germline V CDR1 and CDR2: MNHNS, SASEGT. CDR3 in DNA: TGTGCCAGCAGACACCGACAAGGGGGCACAGATACGCAGTATTTT. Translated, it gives CASRHRQGGTDTQYF.

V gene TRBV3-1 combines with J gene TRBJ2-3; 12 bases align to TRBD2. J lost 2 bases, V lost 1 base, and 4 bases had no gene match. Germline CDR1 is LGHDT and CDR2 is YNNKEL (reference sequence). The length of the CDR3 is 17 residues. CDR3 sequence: CASSQVSSGGVTDTQYF. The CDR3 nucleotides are TGTGCCAGCAGCCAAGTTTCTAGCGGGGGGGTCACAGATACGCAGTATTTT.

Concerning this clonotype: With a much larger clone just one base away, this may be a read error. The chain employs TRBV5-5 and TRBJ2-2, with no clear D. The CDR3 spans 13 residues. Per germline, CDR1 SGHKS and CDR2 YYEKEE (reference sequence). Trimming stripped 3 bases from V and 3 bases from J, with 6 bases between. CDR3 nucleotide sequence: TGTGCCAGCAGCTCTGAGCACACCGGGGAGCTGTTTTTT. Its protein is CASSSEHTGELFF.

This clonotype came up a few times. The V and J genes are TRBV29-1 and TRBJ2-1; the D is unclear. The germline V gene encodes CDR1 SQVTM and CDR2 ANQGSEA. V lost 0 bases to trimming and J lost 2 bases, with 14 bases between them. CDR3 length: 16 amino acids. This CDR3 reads CSVEDPAPTTYNEQFF. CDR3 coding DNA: TGCAGCGTTGAAGATCCGGCGCCGACCACCTACAATGAGCAGTTCTTC.

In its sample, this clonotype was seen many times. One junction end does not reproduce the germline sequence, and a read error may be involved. CDR3 in DNA: TGCAGTGCTAGTTACTGGGCCTTT. Translation gives CSASYWAF. V gene TRBV20-1 combines with J gene TRBJ1-1; no reliable D call. Germline V gene lookup returns CDR1 DFQATT and CDR2 SNEGSKA (reference sequence). This CDR3 is 8 amino acids long.

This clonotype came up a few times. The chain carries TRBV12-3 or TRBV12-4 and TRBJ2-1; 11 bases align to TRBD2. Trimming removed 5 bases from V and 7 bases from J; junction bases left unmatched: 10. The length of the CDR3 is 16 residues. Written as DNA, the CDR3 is TGTGCCAGCAGTATGATAGCGGGGGGGTTGTATAATGAGCAGTTCTTC. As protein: CASSMIAGGLYNEQFF.

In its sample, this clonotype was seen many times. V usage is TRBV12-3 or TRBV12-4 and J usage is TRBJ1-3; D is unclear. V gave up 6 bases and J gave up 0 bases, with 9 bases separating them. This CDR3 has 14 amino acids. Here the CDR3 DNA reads TGTGCCAGCAGGAAGTCCGACTCTGGAAACACCATATATTTT. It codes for CASRKSDSGNTIYF.

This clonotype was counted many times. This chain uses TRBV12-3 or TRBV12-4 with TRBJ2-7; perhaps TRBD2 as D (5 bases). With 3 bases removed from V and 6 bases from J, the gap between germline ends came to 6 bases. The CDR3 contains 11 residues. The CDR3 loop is CASSFAGEQYF. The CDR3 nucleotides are TGTGCCAGCAGTTTCGCGGGCGAGCAGTACTTC.

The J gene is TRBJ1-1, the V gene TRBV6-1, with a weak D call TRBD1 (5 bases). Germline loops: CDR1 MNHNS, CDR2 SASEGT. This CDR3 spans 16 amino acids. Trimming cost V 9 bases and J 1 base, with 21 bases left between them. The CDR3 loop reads CASRNNPGLGNTEAFF. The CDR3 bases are TGTGCCAGTCGCAACAATCCAGGGTTGGGGAACACTGAAGCTTTCTTT.

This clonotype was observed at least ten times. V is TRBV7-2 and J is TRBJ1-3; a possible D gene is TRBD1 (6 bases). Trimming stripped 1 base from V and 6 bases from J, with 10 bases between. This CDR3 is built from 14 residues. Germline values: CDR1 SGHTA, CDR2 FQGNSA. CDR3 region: CASSLGGAANTIYF. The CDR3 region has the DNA TGTGCCAGCAGCTTAGGGGGGGCTGCAAACACCATATATTTT.

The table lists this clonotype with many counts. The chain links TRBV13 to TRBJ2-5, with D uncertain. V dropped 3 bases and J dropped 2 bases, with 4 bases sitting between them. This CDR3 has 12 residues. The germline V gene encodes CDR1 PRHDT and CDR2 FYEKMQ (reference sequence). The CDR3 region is CASSFGQETQYF. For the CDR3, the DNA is TGTGCCAGCAGCTTCGGACAAGAGACCCAGTACTTC.

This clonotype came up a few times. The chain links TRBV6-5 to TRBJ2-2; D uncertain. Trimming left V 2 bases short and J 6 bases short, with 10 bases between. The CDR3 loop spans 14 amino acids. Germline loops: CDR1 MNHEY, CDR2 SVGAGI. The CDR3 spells CASSYHSFPGELFF. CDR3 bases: TGTGCCAGCAGTTACCATAGCTTTCCCGGGGAGCTGTTTTTT.

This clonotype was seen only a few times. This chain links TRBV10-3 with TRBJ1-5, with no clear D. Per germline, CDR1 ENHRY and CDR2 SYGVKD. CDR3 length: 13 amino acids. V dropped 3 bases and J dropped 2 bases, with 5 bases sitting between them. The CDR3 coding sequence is TGTGCCATCAGTGATTCCGGCAATCAGCCCCAGCATTTT. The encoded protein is CAISDSGNQPQHF.

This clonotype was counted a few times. Here the CDR3 reads CASSRTSLGTQYF. The CDR3 region has the DNA TGTGCCAGCTCCCGAACTAGCCTTGGTACGCAGTATTTT. The chain is built from TRBV21-1 and TRBJ2-3; TRBD2 was called by the table and not checked on the DNA. TRBV21-1 is a pseudogene. This CDR3 is built from 13 residues.

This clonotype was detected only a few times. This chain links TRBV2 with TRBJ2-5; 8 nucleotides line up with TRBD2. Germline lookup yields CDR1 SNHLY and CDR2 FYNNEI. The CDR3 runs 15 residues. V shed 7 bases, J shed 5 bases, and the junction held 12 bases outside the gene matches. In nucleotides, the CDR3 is TGTGCCAGCACCCGACGGGGACTAGGATCCGAGACCCAGTACTTC. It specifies CASTRRGLGSETQYF.

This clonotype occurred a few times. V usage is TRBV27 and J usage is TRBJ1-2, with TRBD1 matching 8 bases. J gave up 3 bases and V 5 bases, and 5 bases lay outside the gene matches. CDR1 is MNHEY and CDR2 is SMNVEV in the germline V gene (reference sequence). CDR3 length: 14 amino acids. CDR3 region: CASSRRGRDYGYTF. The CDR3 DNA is TGTGCCAGCAGTCGCAGGGGGCGGGACTATGGCTACACCTTC.

The CDR3 loop reads CSAGQRRATYNEQFF. CDR3 bases: TGCAGTGCTGGCCAGCGCAGGGCTACCTACAATGAGCAGTTCTTC. The chain combines TRBV20-1 with TRBJ2-1, with D possibly TRBD1 on 5 matching bases. Germline assignment: CDR1 DFQATT and CDR2 SNEGSKA (reference sequence). The V gene lost 5 bases and the J gene lost 2 bases, with 16 bases spanning the gap. This CDR3 spans 15 amino acids.

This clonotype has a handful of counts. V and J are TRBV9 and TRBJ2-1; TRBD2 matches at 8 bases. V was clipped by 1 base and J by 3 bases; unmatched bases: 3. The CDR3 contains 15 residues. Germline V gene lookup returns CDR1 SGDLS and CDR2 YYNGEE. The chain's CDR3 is CASSVSAGGYNEQFF. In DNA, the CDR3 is TGTGCCAGCAGCGTAAGCGCGGGAGGCTACAATGAGCAGTTCTTC.

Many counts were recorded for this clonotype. CDR3 residues: CSVAGQGVTQYF. The DNA of the CDR3 is TGCAGCGTTGCCGGACAGGGTGTGACCCAGTACTTC. The V call is TRBV29-1, the J call TRBJ2-5; 8 positions agree with TRBD1. Germline CDR1 reads SQVTM; CDR2 reads ANQGSEA. This CDR3 contains 12 residues. Germline trimming cut 4 bases from V and 7 bases from J; bases unmatched to any gene: 5. Variable domain in full (rest from reference TRBV29-1 and TRBJ2-5): SAVISQKPSRDICQRGTSLTIQCQVDSQVTMMFWYRQQPGQSLTLIATANQGSEATYESGFVIDKFPISRPNLTFSTLTVSNMSPEDSSIYLCSVAGQGVTQYFGPGTRLLVL.

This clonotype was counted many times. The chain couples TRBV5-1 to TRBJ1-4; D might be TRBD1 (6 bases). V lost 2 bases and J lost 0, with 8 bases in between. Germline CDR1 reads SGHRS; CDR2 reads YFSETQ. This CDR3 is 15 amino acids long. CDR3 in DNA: TGCGCCAGCAGCTTACAGGGAACAACTAATGAAAAACTGTTTTTT. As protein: CASSLQGTTNEKLFF.

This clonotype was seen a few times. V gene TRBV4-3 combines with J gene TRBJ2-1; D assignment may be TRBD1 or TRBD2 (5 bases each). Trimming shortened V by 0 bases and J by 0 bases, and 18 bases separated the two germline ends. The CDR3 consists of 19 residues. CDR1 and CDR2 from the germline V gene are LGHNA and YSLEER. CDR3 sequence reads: CASSQDYSLGTFSYNEQFF. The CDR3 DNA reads TGCGCCAGCAGCCAAGATTACTCCCTCGGGACGTTCTCCTACAATGAGCAGTTCTTC.

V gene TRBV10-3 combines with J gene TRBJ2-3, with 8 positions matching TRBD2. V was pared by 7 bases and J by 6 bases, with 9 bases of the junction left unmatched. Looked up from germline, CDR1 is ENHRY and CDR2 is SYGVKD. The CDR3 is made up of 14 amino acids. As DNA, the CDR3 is TGTGCCATCACTACTAGCGGACCCCCCGATACGCAGTATTTT. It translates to CAITTSGPPDTQYF.

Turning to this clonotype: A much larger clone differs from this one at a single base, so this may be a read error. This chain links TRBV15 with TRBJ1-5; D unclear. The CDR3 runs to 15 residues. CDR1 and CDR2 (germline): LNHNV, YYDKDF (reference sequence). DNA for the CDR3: TGTGCCACCAGCCCCGACGCAGGTTACAATCAGCCCCAGCGTTTT. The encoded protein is CATSPDAGYNQPQRF.

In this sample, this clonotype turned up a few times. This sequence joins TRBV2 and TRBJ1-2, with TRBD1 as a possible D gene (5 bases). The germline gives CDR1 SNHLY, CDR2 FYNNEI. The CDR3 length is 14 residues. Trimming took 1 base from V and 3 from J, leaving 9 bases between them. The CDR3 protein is CASSEGGTYYGYTF. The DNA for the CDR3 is TGTGCCAGCAGTGAAGGGGGGACTTACTATGGCTACACCTTC. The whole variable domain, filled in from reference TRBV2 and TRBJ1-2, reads EPEVTQTPSHQVTQMGQEVILRCVPISNHLYFYWYRQILGQKVEFLVSFYNNEISEKSEIFDDQFSVERPDGSNFTLKIRSTKLEDSAMYFCASSEGGTYYGYTFGSGTRLTVV.

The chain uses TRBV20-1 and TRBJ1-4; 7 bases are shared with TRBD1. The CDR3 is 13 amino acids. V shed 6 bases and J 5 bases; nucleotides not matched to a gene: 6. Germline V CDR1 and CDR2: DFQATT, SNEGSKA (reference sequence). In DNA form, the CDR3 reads TGCAGTGCCCCGGACAGGCGGAATGAAAAACTGTTTTTT. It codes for CSAPDRRNEKLFF.

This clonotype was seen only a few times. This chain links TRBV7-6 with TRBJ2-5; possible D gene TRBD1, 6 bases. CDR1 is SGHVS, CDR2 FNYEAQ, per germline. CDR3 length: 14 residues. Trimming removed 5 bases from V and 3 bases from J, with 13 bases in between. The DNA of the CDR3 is TGTGCCAGCAGCCCGGGGACATTTAAAGAGACCCAGTACTTC. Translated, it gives CASSPGTFKETQYF.

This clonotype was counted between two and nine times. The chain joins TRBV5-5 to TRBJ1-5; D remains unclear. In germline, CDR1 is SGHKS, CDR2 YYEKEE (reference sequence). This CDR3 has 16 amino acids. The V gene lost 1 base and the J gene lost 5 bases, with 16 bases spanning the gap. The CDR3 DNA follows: TGTGCCAGCAGCTTGAATTGGGGTTCCACCTATCAGCCCCAGCATTTT. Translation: CASSLNWGSTYQPQHF.

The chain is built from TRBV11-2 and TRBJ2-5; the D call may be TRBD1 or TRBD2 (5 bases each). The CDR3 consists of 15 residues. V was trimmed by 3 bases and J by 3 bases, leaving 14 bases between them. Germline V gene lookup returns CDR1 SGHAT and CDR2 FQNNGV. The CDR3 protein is CASSFTPGREETQYF. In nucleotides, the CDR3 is TGTGCCAGCAGCTTTACCCCGGGGCGGGAAGAGACCCAGTACTTC.

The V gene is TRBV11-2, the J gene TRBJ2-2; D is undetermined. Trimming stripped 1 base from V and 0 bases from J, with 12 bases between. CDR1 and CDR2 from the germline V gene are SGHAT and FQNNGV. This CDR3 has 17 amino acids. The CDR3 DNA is TGTGCCAGCAGCTTAGCCTTGGTGGATCCGAACACCGGGGAGCTGTTTTTT. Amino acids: CASSLALVDPNTGELFF. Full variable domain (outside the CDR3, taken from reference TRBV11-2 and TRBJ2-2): EAGVAQSPRYKIIEKRQSVAFWCNPISGHATLYWYQQILGQGPKLLIQFQNNGVVDDSQLPKDRFSAERLKGVDSTLKIQPAKLEDSAVYLCASSLALVDPNTGELFFGEGSRLTVL.

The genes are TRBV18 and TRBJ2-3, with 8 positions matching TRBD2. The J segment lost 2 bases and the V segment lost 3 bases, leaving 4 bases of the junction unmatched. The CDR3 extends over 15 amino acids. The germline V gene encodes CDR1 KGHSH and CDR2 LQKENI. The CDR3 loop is CASSPSGRPTDTQYF. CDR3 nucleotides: TGTGCCAGCTCACCGAGCGGGAGACCCACAGATACGCAGTATTTT.